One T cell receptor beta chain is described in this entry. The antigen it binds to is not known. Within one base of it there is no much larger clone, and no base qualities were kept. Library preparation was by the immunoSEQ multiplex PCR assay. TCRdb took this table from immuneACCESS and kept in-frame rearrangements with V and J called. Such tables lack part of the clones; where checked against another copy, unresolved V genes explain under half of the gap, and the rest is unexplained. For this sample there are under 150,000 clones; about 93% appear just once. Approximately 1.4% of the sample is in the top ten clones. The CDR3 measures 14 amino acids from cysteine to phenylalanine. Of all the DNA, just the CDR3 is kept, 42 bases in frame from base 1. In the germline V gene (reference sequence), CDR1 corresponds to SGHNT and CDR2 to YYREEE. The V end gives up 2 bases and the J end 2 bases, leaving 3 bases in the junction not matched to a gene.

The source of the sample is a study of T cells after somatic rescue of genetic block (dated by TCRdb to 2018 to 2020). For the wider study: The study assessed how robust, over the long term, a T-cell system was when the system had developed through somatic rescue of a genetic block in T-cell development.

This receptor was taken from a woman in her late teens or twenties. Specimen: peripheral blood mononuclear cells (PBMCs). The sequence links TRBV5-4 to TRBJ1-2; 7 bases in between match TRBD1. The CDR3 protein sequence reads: CASSFGTANYGYTF. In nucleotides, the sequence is TGTGCCAGCAGCTTCGGGACAGCGAACTATGGCTACACCTTC.